The T cell receptor (beta chain) under discussion was sequenced for a study of ipilimumab plus nivolumab after autologous stem cell transplantation. Study context: Typical patient got roughly 5 ipilimumab doses and seven to nine nivolumab doses (median). General study points: The authors say TCR, Treg and microbiome findings warrant further study.

Trimming stripped 6 bases from V and 6 bases from J, with 18 bases between. Germline V gene sequence: CDR1 KGHSH, CDR2 LQKENI. This CDR3 has 14 residues. The repertoire was sequenced with immunoSEQ multiplex PCR; TCRdb's copy has only in-frame clones and lacks some. The sample records approximately 84,000 clones, 75% to 85% being singletons. Notes on this clone: Its antigen is not known.

Checkpoint therapy with ipilimumab 1 mg/kg began 14 to 28 days after transplant. The material sequenced was PBMCs, taken in a trial of ipilimumab plus nivolumab as post-transplant consolidation. The receptor's source is a male donor with diffuse large B-cell lymphoma. The chain has TRBV18 and TRBJ2-7, with a tentative D call TRBD1 (5 bases). The CDR3 reads CASSLGPFQGEQYF. The CDR3 coding sequence is TGTGCCAGCTCTCTAGGACCCTTTCAGGGCGAGCAGTACTTC.